The clone carrying this T cell receptor (beta chain) was found a few times. Antigen: not known. The donors were part of the approximately 120-subject validation cohort, which stood apart from the approximately 630-subject first cohort. The data derive from a study of cytomegalovirus exposure and HLA in healthy donors. Study context: The same platform was used for the 110 or so validation repertoires and the approximately 670 first-cohort repertoires, a later analysis reported. Overall study results and limits: Accounts indicate the classifier identified cytomegalovirus status with strong specificity and sensitivity. Cytomegalovirus association was listed for 170 or so TCR beta chains.

Trimming removed 3 bases from V and 5 bases from J, with 11 bases in between. CDR3 length: 13 residues. The germline V gene has CDR1 SGHDT and CDR2 YYEEEE. Here immunoSEQ multiplex PCR was the method, and the copy in TCRdb shows in-frame clones only, minus some. The sample has 50,000 to 80,000 clones, roughly 95% seen once; the top ten hold less than 7%. The genes are TRBV5-6 and TRBJ2-5, with D maybe TRBD1 (5 bases). The origin of this receptor is a woman between 18 and 29 years old in good health and CMV-seropositive. The sequenced material came from PBMCs. The CDR3, as DNA: TGTGCCAGCAGCTCAGGGTACGGGGAGACCCAGTACTTC. Amino acids: CASSSGYGETQYF.